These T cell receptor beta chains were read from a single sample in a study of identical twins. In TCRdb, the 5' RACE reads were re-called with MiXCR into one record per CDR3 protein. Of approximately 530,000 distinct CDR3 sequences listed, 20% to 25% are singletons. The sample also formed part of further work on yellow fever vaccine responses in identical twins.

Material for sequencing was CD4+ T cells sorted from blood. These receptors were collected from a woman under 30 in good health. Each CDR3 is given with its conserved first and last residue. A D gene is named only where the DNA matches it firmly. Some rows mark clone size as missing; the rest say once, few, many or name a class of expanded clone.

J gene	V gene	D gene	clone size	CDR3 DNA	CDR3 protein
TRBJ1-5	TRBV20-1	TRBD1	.	TGCAGTGCTGCCTCACTGGGACAGGGGATTCAGCCCCAGCATTTT	CSAASLGQGIQPQHF
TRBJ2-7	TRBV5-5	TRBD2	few	TGTGCCAGCAGCTGGGTAGCGGGAGGGTCCTACGAGCAGTACTTC	CASSWVAGGSYEQYF
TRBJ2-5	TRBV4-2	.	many	TGTGCCAGCAGCCAAGATTGGGGGCAAGAGACCCAGTACTTC	CASSQDWGQETQYF
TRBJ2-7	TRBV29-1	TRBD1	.	TGCAGCGTTGACGGTGGTGGGACAGGGGGCTCCTACGAGCAGTACTTC	CSVDGGGTGGSYEQYF
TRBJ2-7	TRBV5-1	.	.	TGCGCCAGCAGCCAACAGTCCGAGCAGTACTTC	CASSQQSEQYF
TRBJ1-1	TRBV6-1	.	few	TGTGCCAGCACCCGTTCGGAGCTCTCGGGGGAGGCTTTCTTT	CASTRSELSGEAFF
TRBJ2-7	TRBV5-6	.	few	TGTGCCAGCAGCCCTCTAAAGGGGACGAGCTACGAGCAGTACTTC	CASSPLKGTSYEQYF
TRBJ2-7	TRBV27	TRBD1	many	TGTGCCAGCAGTCGCGCCACAGGGGGCTCCTACGAGCAGTACTTC	CASSRATGGSYEQYF
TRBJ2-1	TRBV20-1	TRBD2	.	TGCAGTGCTAGAGATCTTGGCGGGGGGGCCAGTAATGAGCAGTTCTTC	CSARDLGGGASNEQFF
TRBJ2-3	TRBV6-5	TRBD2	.	TGTGCCAGCAGTTCTCGAGCGGGAACCGGCACAGATACGCAGTATTTT	CASSSRAGTGTDTQYF
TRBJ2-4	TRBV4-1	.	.	TGCGCCAGCAGCCAGGATACCACAGGGAACATTCAGTACTTC	CASSQDTTGNIQYF
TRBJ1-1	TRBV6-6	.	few	TGTGCCAGCAGTTACCAGGGAAGGGGAGCTTTCTTT	CASSYQGRGAFF
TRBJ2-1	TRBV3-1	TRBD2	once	TGTGCCAGCAGAAAACTAGCGGATCCCAACAATGAGCAGTTCTTC	CASRKLADPNNEQFF
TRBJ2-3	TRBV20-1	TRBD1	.	TGCAGTGCCCAGACAGGGGGTTTGGATACGCAGTATTTT	CSAQTGGLDTQYF
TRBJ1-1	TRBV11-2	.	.	TGTGCCAGCAGCTTAGATCCGGGGGGCACTGAAGCTTTCTTT	CASSLDPGGTEAFF
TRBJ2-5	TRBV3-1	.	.	TGTGCCAGCAGCCAAGATTTTGGGATGCGAAAGGAGACCCAGTACTTC	CASSQDFGMRKETQYF
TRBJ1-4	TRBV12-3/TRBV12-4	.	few	TGTGCCAGCAGTTTGGGCAGTCCTACTAATAATGAAAAACTGTTTTTT	CASSLGSPTNNEKLFF
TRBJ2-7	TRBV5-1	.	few	TGCGCCAGCAGCGTGACAGGCGAGCAGTACTTC	CASSVTGEQYF
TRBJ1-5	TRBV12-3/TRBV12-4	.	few	TGTGCCAGCAGTTTTTCGGGAGTAGGGATTCAGCCCCAGCATTTT	CASSFSGVGIQPQHF
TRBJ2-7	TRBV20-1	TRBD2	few	TGCAGTGCCCAGCCGCCGGGGGGTTACTACGAGCAGTACTTC	CSAQPPGGYYEQYF
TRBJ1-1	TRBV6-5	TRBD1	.	TGTGCCAGCAGTTATGTCCGGACAGGATACACTGAAGCTTTCTTT	CASSYVRTGYTEAFF
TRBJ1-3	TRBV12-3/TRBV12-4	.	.	TGTGCCAGCAAGACTACTGGAAACACCATATATTTT	CASKTTGNTIYF
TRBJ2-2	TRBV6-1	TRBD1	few	TGTGCCAGCTTAAAAGCGACAGGGGAGCTCTCCGGGGAGCTGTTTTTT	CASLKATGELSGELFF
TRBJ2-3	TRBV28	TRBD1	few	TGTGCCAGCAATACGATACAGGGGTTTGGCGCAGATACGCAGTATTTT	CASNTIQGFGADTQYF